These 26 T cell receptor beta chains share one sample of origin, sequenced in a study of blood T cell repertoires in COVID-19. Method: immunoSEQ multiplex PCR; TCRdb's copy keeps in-frame clones and lacks some. The sample contains around 250,000 clones, just over 85% of which appear only once. Sequencing was performed on PBMCs or T cells enriched from blood (not recorded which). All receptors derive from a man aged 18 to 29 who had recovered from COVID-19.

V gene TRBV10-3 combines with J gene TRBJ2-7; TRBD2 might be the D (5 bases). This CDR3 contains 14 residues. The V end lost 2 bases, the J end lost 3 bases, and 11 bases lay between the germline ends. CDR1 and CDR2 (germline): ENHRY, SYGVKD. In DNA form, the CDR3 reads TGTGCCATCAGTGAGCGTCTTAGCGACTACGAGCAGTACTTC. This sequence encodes CAISERLSDYEQYF.

The chain recombines TRBV7-3 with TRBJ2-3, with TRBD2 as a possible D gene (6 bases). Germline loops: CDR1 SGHTA, CDR2 FQGTGA. The CDR3 is 15 residues long. Trimming pared 2 bases from V and 3 bases from J, leaving 12 bases between. Here the CDR3 DNA reads TGTGCCAGCAGCTTACGCGGGATCGGGACAGATACGCAGTATTTT. It translates to CASSLRGIGTDTQYF.

The chain couples TRBV6-1 to TRBJ2-4, with a tentative D call TRBD2 (6 bases). The CDR3 sequence is 15 residues long. The V gene lost 0 bases and the J gene lost 12 bases, with 18 bases spanning the gap. The germline V gene encodes CDR1 MNHNS and CDR2 SASEGT. The chain's CDR3 is CASSEALLGGGDQYF. DNA for the CDR3: TGTGCCAGCAGTGAAGCATTGTTGGGAGGCGGTGATCAGTACTTC.

The V and J genes are TRBV10-3 and TRBJ2-5; 8 bases align to TRBD1. The V and J ends lost 4 bases and 3 bases, in that order; junction bases with no gene match: 7. This CDR3 has 15 residues. Germline V gene lookup returns CDR1 ENHRY and CDR2 SYGVKD. The CDR3 nucleotides are TGTGCCATCAGTGGAGCAGGGACAGGAGAAGAGACCCAGTACTTC. This sequence encodes CAISGAGTGEETQYF.

V gene TRBV6-4 combines with J gene TRBJ1-2; D is ambiguous. The CDR3 consists of 15 residues. Germline V CDR1 and CDR2: MRHNA, SNTAGT. With 0 bases removed from V and 8 bases from J, the gap between germline ends came to 16 bases. This chain's CDR3 is CASSDSIGARSGYTF. Here the CDR3 DNA reads TGTGCCAGCAGTGACTCGATTGGTGCAAGGAGCGGCTACACCTTC.

This chain connects TRBV2 to TRBJ2-1; D not resolved. The CDR3 sequence is 11 residues long. The germline CDR1 and CDR2 sequences are SNHLY and FYNNEI. Trimming stripped 8 bases from V and 4 bases from J, with 6 bases between. The CDR3 loop reads CASGQYNEQFF. CDR3 DNA sequence: TGTGCCAGCGGGCAGTACAATGAGCAGTTCTTC. Looking up the rest from reference TRBV2 and TRBJ2-1 gives the full variable domain: EPEVTQTPSHQVTQMGQEVILRCVPISNHLYFYWYRQILGQKVEFLVSFYNNEISEKSEIFDDQFSVERPDGSNFTLKIRSTKLEDSAMYFCASGQYNEQFFGPGTRLTVL.

V usage is TRBV5-1 and J usage is TRBJ1-6; weak D call: TRBD1 (5 bases). Germline values: CDR1 SGHRS, CDR2 YFSETQ. The CDR3 is 17 residues long. The V and J ends lost 4 bases and 0 bases respectively, with 14 bases between them. The CDR3 reads CASSRRDSSSYNSPLHF. In nucleotides, the CDR3 is TGCGCCAGCAGCAGAAGGGACTCGAGCTCCTATAATTCACCCCTCCACTTT.

This chain links TRBV7-9 with TRBJ2-7; TRBD2 matches at 14 bases. This CDR3 comprises 14 residues. Germline-derived CDR1 and CDR2 are SEHNR and FQNEAQ (reference sequence). The V and J ends lost 4 bases and 5 bases, in that order; junction bases with no gene match: 1. For the CDR3, the DNA is TGTGCCAGCAGCTCGGGACTAGCGGGAGACGAGCAGTACTTC. Translating gives CASSSGLAGDEQYF.

This clone was detected once. The rearrangement links TRBV19 to TRBJ1-6, with TRBD1 as a possible D gene (6 bases). The CDR3 spans 14 residues. V lost 4 bases to trimming and J lost 6 bases, with 10 bases between them. From germline, CDR1 is LNHDA and CDR2 SQIVND (reference sequence). CDR3 in amino acids: CASSTGTPNSPLHF. CDR3 nucleotides: TGTGCCAGTAGTACTGGGACACCTAATTCACCCCTCCACTTT.

In this sample, this clone turned up once. The chain recombines TRBV27 with TRBJ2-4, with 7 nucleotides matching TRBD2. The CDR3 is 14 residues long. The germline V gene encodes CDR1 MNHEY and CDR2 SMNVEV (reference sequence). V lost 2 bases, J lost 6 bases, and 4 bases stayed unmatched. CDR3 nucleotides: TGTGCCAGCAGTTTAGGGGGGGTTGGAAACATTCAGTACTTC. Its protein is CASSLGGVGNIQYF.

The chain combines TRBV6-6 with TRBJ1-3; no reliable D call. Germline lookup yields CDR1 MNHNY and CDR2 SVGAGI (reference sequence). Between the trimmed V and J ends, which lost 7 bases and 4 bases, there was a span of 5 bases. The CDR3 covers 11 residues. CDR3 sequence (DNA): TGTGCCAGCATGCGGGGAAACACCATATATTTT. Translation: CASMRGNTIYF.

This chain links TRBV28 with TRBJ2-7, with a possible D match to TRBD2 (5 bases). V dropped 1 base and J dropped 0 bases, with 13 bases sitting between them. Germline lookup yields CDR1 MDHEN and CDR2 SYDVKM. The CDR3 consists of 16 residues. The chain's CDR3 is CASSLLTGIFSYEQYF. In DNA, the CDR3 is TGTGCCAGCAGTTTATTGACGGGGATCTTCTCCTACGAGCAGTACTTC.

The chain joins TRBV7-2 to TRBJ2-7; possibly TRBD1 for D (5 bases). Germline-derived CDR1 and CDR2 are SGHTA and FQGNSA. The V end lost 1 base, the J end lost 0 bases, and 7 bases lay between the germline ends. The CDR3 totals 14 residues. CDR3 sequence: CASSLVGDSYEQYF. CDR3 coding DNA: TGTGCCAGCAGCTTAGTAGGGGACTCCTACGAGCAGTACTTC.

The chain has TRBV5-1 and TRBJ2-1; 11 bases agree with TRBD2. V lost 0 bases to trimming and J lost 7 bases; unmatched junction nucleotides: 6. Germline V gene data show CDR1 as SGHRS and CDR2 as YFSETQ. This CDR3 comprises 16 residues. The CDR3 nucleotides are TGCGCCAGCAGCTTGGCGACTAGCGGGAAAGGGAATGAGCAGTTCTTC. Its protein is CASSLATSGKGNEQFF.

The chain recombines TRBV25-1 with TRBJ1-2, with TRBD1 matching over 11 bases. J lost 7 bases, V lost 6 bases, and 1 base had no gene match. Germline CDR1 reads MGHDK; CDR2 reads SYGVNS. The CDR3 is made up of 12 amino acids. Here the CDR3 reads CASSGQGAGYTF. CDR3 coding DNA: TGTGCCAGCAGCGGACAGGGGGCTGGCTACACCTTC.

This chain joins TRBV6-1 and TRBJ2-3; tentative D call: TRBD1 (7 bases). The CDR3 has 17 amino acids. Germline V gene data show CDR1 as MNHNS and CDR2 as SASEGT. The V end was cut by 3 bases, the J end by 4 bases, with 20 bases between. In DNA form, the CDR3 reads TGTGCCAGCAGTGAGGGGGGTAGTACAGGGGTAGCAGATACGCAGTATTTT. Residues: CASSEGGSTGVADTQYF.

This chain connects TRBV7-9 to TRBJ2-7, with a weak D call TRBD2 (5 bases). V gave up 1 base and J gave up 3 bases, with 22 bases separating them. Per the germline V gene, CDR1 is SEHNR and CDR2 is FQNEAQ (reference sequence). CDR3 size: 18 residues. The CDR3 coding sequence is TGTGCCAGCAGCTTAGGAGTATCGGTCCGGGATTCATTCTACGAGCAGTACTTC. Its translation: CASSLGVSVRDSFYEQYF.

In its sample, this clone was seen a few times. The V gene is TRBV6-2 or TRBV6-3, the J gene TRBJ2-5; TRBD1 matches at 8 bases. V lost 5 bases and J lost 6; bases outside the gene matches: 11. This CDR3 contains 15 residues. Germline V gene lookup returns CDR1 MNHEY and CDR2 SVGEGT. The CDR3 DNA reads as TGTGCCAGCAGTGCCCCACCGGACAGGGTAAAGACCCAGTACTTC. Its protein is CASSAPPDRVKTQYF.

This chain uses TRBV7-8 with TRBJ2-3; 10 bases are a match to TRBD2. This CDR3 contains 13 residues. J was trimmed by 15 bases and V by 5 bases; bases with no gene match: 11. Germline CDR1 and CDR2: SGHVS and FQNEAQ. CDR3 sequence reads: CASSQWASGGTYF. The CDR3, as DNA: TGTGCCAGCAGCCAGTGGGCTAGCGGGGGCACATATTTT.

The V gene is TRBV27, the J gene TRBJ2-7; the D gene is possibly TRBD2 (6 bases). The germline V gene encodes CDR1 MNHEY and CDR2 SMNVEV (reference sequence). The length of the CDR3 is 16 residues. V lost 3 bases, J lost 4 bases, and 19 bases lay in between. The CDR3: CASSFVFAGTKYEQYF. For the CDR3, the DNA is TGTGCCAGCAGTTTCGTCTTTGCGGGAACGAAATACGAGCAGTACTTC.

This clone was counted once. The chain is built from TRBV11-2 and TRBJ1-2, with TRBD1 matching 8 bases. Germline loops: CDR1 SGHAT, CDR2 FQNNGV. V gave up 2 bases and J gave up 7 bases; unmatched junction bases: 6. The CDR3 sequence is 14 residues long. The CDR3 reads CASSLLGQGSGYTF. DNA of the CDR3: TGTGCCAGCAGCTTACTTGGACAGGGTTCTGGCTACACCTTC.

The rearrangement links TRBV19 to TRBJ2-2; TRBD2 agrees at 10 bases. The CDR3 is 17 amino acids. Germline CDR1 LNHDA, CDR2 SQIVND (reference sequence). V lost 5 bases to trimming and J lost 7 bases; unmatched junction nucleotides: 13. The CDR3 sequence: CASSPYGSSGRDGELFF. Here the CDR3 DNA reads TGTGCCAGTAGTCCGTATGGCTCTAGCGGGAGAGACGGGGAGCTGTTTTTT.

This clone appeared once. The CDR3 protein is CASSQERDNQPQHF. CDR3 nucleotides: TGCGCCAGCAGCCAAGAACGGGACAATCAGCCCCAGCATTTT. This chain links TRBV4-1 with TRBJ1-5; D not resolved. Per the germline V gene, CDR1 is MGHRA and CDR2 is YSYEKL. This CDR3 has 14 residues. V was trimmed by 0 bases and J by 3 bases, leaving 6 bases between them.

This clone was seen repeatedly, ten times or more. J is TRBJ1-1 and V is TRBV20-1, with D possibly TRBD1 on 5 matching bases. Germline loops: CDR1 DFQATT, CDR2 SNEGSKA (reference sequence). V was trimmed by 6 bases and J by 3 bases, leaving 8 bases between them. The CDR3 totals 11 residues. The CDR3 spells CSAWGDTEAFF. The CDR3 bases are TGCAGTGCGTGGGGGGACACTGAAGCTTTCTTT.

The V call is TRBV5-1, the J call TRBJ2-2, with D tentatively TRBD1 (6 bases). CDR3 length equals 15 residues. Trimming left V 3 bases short and J 0 bases short, with 9 bases between. The germline gives CDR1 SGHRS, CDR2 YFSETQ. CDR3 DNA sequence: TGCGCCAGCAGCTCTAACAGGGCGAACACCGGGGAGCTGTTTTTT. Translated: CASSSNRANTGELFF.

The gene calls are TRBV11-3 and TRBJ2-7, with 9 nucleotides matching TRBD1. J gave up 4 bases and V 0 bases, and 10 bases lay outside the gene matches. This CDR3 spans 17 amino acids. CDR1 and CDR2 from the germline V gene are SGHNT and YENEEA. The CDR3 DNA sequence: TGTGCCAGCAGCTTAGAGAGAACCGGGACAGGGTCGTACGAGCAGTACTTC. This gives the protein CASSLERTGTGSYEQYF. Looking up the rest from reference TRBV11-3 and TRBJ2-7 gives the full variable domain: EAGVVQSPRYKIIEKKQPVAFWCNPISGHNTLYWYLQNLGQGPELLIRYENEEAVDDSQLPKDRFSAERLKGVDSTLKIQPAELGDSAVYLCASSLERTGTGSYEQYFGPGTRLTVT.